The TCR beta chain under discussion was sequenced for a study of T cells in Graves' hyperthyroidism and ophthalmopathy. Per germline, CDR1 LNHNV and CDR2 YYDKDF (reference sequence). The CDR3 is made up of 14 amino acids. V was clipped by 0 bases and J by 6 bases, with 11 bases between them. This clonotype was detected a few times. Amplification yielded TCR beta CDR3 regions, with RNA transcripts as the source. With the HTBI primer set, the TCR CDR3 went through a first round of RT-PCR. TCRdb reanalysed the multiplex PCR reads using MiXCR and keeps one entry per CDR3 protein. The sample lists some 510,000 distinct CDR3 sequences; roughly 20% were seen once.

The sample was blood. The genes are TRBV15 and TRBJ1-1; D unresolved. The receptor was derived from a man aged 18 to 30 with Graves' hyperthyroidism. The CDR3 spells CATSRDWISSEAFF. CDR3 nucleotide sequence: TGTGCCACCAGCAGAGATTGGATTTCATCTGAAGCTTTCTTT. Full variable domain (rest looked up from reference TRBV15 and TRBJ1-1): DAMVIQNPRYQVTQFGKPVTLSCSQTLNHNVMYWYQQKSSQAPKLLFHYYDKDFNNEADTPDNFQSRRPNTSFCFLDIRSPGLGDTAMYLCATSRDWISSEAFFGQGTRLTVV.